The 28 T cell receptor beta chains listed next were all sequenced from one sample in a study of spatial heterogeneity in lung cancer. General study findings and limits: It was found that expanded intratumoral alpha and beta TCR counts tracked tumor mutation counts.

The time point here: sample taken at primary tumor resection. Their recognized antigens are unknown. Each CDR3 protein gets one entry after TCRdb re-called the 5' RACE reads with MiXCR. This sample yields 2,500 to 3,000 distinct CDR3 sequences, of which 9.5% to 15% are seen a single time; around 21% belongs to the top ten. The sample here was lung tumor tissue, taken at surgery. The source is a male donor with early-stage non-small cell lung cancer.

This clonotype was detected many times. The chain uses TRBV16 and TRBJ2-7; perhaps TRBD1 as D (5 bases). V lost 3 bases, J lost 7 bases, and 7 bases lay in between. Germline CDR1 and CDR2: KGHSY and FQNENV. This CDR3 spans 11 amino acids. The CDR3 DNA sequence: TGTGCCAGCAGCCAGACAGAGGAGCAGTACTTC. It translates to CASSQTEEQYF.

This clonotype counts as medium-sized. This chain connects TRBV5-1 to TRBJ1-1, with D tentatively TRBD1 (5 bases). This CDR3 region has 14 residues. Per the germline V gene, CDR1 is SGHRS and CDR2 is YFSETQ. V lost 4 bases and J 0 bases, leaving 10 bases between the germline ends. CDR3 bases: TGCGCCAGCAGCCTCCGGGACGTGAACACTGAAGCTTTCTTT. It encodes CASSLRDVNTEAFF.

This clonotype is medium-sized (0.01 to 0.1%) in the sample. The genes are TRBV7-6 and TRBJ2-7, with D possibly TRBD1 on 6 matching bases. This CDR3 region has 19 residues. Germline V CDR1 and CDR2: SGHVS, FNYEAQ. V was cut by 2 bases and J by 5 bases, with 28 bases left in between. CDR3 nucleotides: TGTGCCAGCAGCTTAACGATAAGAAGTGCCCGGGACACAAGGGACGAGCAGTACTTC. Residues: CASSLTIRSARDTRDEQYF. The full variable domain, its missing parts supplied by reference TRBV7-6 and TRBJ2-7, is GAGVSQSPRYKVTKRGQDVALRCDPISGHVSLYWYRQALGQGPEFLTYFNYEAQQDKSGLPNDRFSAERPEGSISTLTIQRTEQRDSAMYRCASSLTIRSARDTRDEQYFGPGTRLTVT.

This clonotype rates as large (0.1 to 1%). The chain couples TRBV12-3 or TRBV12-4 to TRBJ2-7; D remains unclear. CDR3 length equals 12 residues. Trimming took 6 bases from V and 6 from J, leaving 12 bases between them. DNA for the CDR3: TGTGCCAGCAGCTGGACCGCGGCCGAGCAGTACTTC. As protein: CASSWTAAEQYF.

The genes are TRBV7-9 and TRBJ1-5; D might be TRBD1 (5 bases). V was clipped by 5 bases and J by 5 bases, with 13 bases between them. The CDR3 covers 14 residues. Germline V gene lookup returns CDR1 SEHNR and CDR2 FQNEAQ (reference sequence). The CDR3 loop reads CASSPGDGYQPQHF. Written as DNA, the CDR3 is TGTGCCAGCAGCCCCGGGGACGGTTATCAGCCCCAGCATTTT.

This clonotype was counted ten times or more. The chain joins TRBV7-9 to TRBJ2-5, with 13 bases aligning to TRBD2. Germline CDR1 SEHNR, CDR2 FQNEAQ (reference sequence). V was clipped by 4 bases and J by 4 bases; unmatched bases: 3. The CDR3 covers 15 residues. CDR3 DNA: TGTGCCAGCAGCTCCGGACTAGCGGGAGTAGAGACCCAGTACTTC. It specifies CASSSGLAGVETQYF.

This clonotype is large within its sample. The rearrangement links TRBV5-1 to TRBJ2-2, with D possibly TRBD2 on 6 matching bases. This CDR3 is built from 14 residues. The germline gives CDR1 SGHRS, CDR2 YFSETQ. The ends were cut back, 4 bases at V and 4 bases at J, with 11 bases in the middle. The CDR3 DNA is TGCGCCAGCAGCACGGGGGAGGTCACCGGGGAGCTGTTTTTT. Translated: CASSTGEVTGELFF.

About this clonotype: A much larger clone differs from this one at a single base, so this may be a read error. This rearrangement joins TRBV7-7 to TRBJ2-5, with a tentative D call TRBD1 (5 bases). Germline V gene data show CDR1 as SSHAT and CDR2 as FNYEAQ (reference sequence). Trimming removed 5 bases from V and 7 bases from J, with 17 bases in between. The CDR3 loop spans 14 amino acids. The chain's CDR3 is CASSPNRIRGTQYF. Written as DNA, the CDR3 is TGTGCCAGCAGCCCGAACAGGATTCGAGGGACCCAGTACTTC.

This clonotype is categorized as medium-sized. The chain carries TRBV11-2 and TRBJ2-1; 12 nucleotides agree with TRBD2. The CDR3 has 16 residues. The V and J ends lost 5 bases and 3 bases, in that order; junction bases with no gene match: 5. Germline V CDR1 and CDR2: SGHAT, FQNNGV. Here the CDR3 reads CASSRRLAGVYNEQFF. CDR3 coding DNA: TGTGCCAGCAGCCGAAGACTAGCGGGAGTCTACAATGAGCAGTTCTTC. Using reference TRBV11-2 and TRBJ2-1 for the parts outside the CDR3, the full variable domain is EAGVAQSPRYKIIEKRQSVAFWCNPISGHATLYWYQQILGQGPKLLIQFQNNGVVDDSQLPKDRFSAERLKGVDSTLKIQPAKLEDSAVYLCASSRRLAGVYNEQFFGPGTRLTVL.

V gene TRBV6-2 or TRBV6-3 combines with J gene TRBJ1-5; tentative D call: TRBD1 (5 bases). The germline V gene has CDR1 MNHEY and CDR2 SVGEGT. Trimming cost V 6 bases and J 4 bases, with 13 bases left between them. The CDR3 loop spans 14 amino acids. The CDR3 sequence is CASRIQGPNQPQHF. CDR3 bases: TGTGCCAGCAGAATTCAGGGACCGAATCAGCCCCAGCATTTT.

The V gene is TRBV2, the J gene TRBJ2-7; D not certain. Trimming removed 1 base at V and 3 bases at J, with 10 bases between. The length of the CDR3 is 14 residues. Per germline, CDR1 SNHLY and CDR2 FYNNEI. The CDR3: CASSEEFLNYEQYF. DNA of the CDR3: TGTGCCAGCAGTGAAGAATTCCTAAACTACGAGCAGTACTTC. The variable domain in full, with the rest retrieved from reference TRBV2 and TRBJ2-7, is EPEVTQTPSHQVTQMGQEVILRCVPISNHLYFYWYRQILGQKVEFLVSFYNNEISEKSEIFDDQFSVERPDGSNFTLKIRSTKLEDSAMYFCASSEEFLNYEQYFGPGTRLTVT.

By sample share, this clonotype is medium-sized (0.01 to 0.1%). The chain is built from TRBV18 and TRBJ2-5; D unresolved. V lost 3 bases, J lost 1 base, and 3 bases lay in between. CDR1 is KGHSH, CDR2 LQKENI, per germline. The CDR3 is made up of 12 amino acids. CDR3 coding DNA: TGTGCCAGCTCACCGCTCCAAGAGACCCAGTACTTC. Its protein product is CASSPLQETQYF.

The DNA for the CDR3 is TGCAGCGTTGAATCCCAGGCAGGGGATCAGCCCCAGCATTTT. This translates into CSVESQAGDQPQHF. V gene TRBV29-1 combines with J gene TRBJ1-5; D perhaps matches TRBD1 (6 bases). The germline V gene encodes CDR1 SQVTM and CDR2 ANQGSEA. The CDR3 consists of 14 residues. The ends were cut back, 2 bases at V and 5 bases at J, with 13 bases in the middle. Full variable domain (outside the CDR3, taken from reference TRBV29-1 and TRBJ1-5): SAVISQKPSRDICQRGTSLTIQCQVDSQVTMMFWYRQQPGQSLTLIATANQGSEATYESGFVIDKFPISRPNLTFSTLTVSNMSPEDSSIYLCSVESQAGDQPQHFGDGTRLSIL.

This clonotype was seen more than once but under ten times. This chain uses TRBV20-1 with TRBJ2-1; 7 bases line up with TRBD2. Germline V gene sequence: CDR1 DFQATT, CDR2 SNEGSKA (reference sequence). The CDR3 covers 15 residues. The ends lost 0 bases at V and 8 bases at J; junction bases unmatched: 10. The CDR3 protein is CSARDPQRGGDEQFF. The CDR3 DNA reads TGCAGTGCTAGAGATCCCCAGCGTGGGGGGGATGAGCAGTTCTTC.

This clonotype is large by share. In DNA, the CDR3 is TGCAGTGCTAGCCCCGGGACAGGGGAAAGAGATGGCTACACCTTC. Protein sequence: CSASPGTGERDGYTF. The chain combines TRBV20-1 with TRBJ1-2; TRBD1 agrees at 10 bases. The germline V gene encodes CDR1 DFQATT and CDR2 SNEGSKA (reference sequence). Trimming removed 3 bases from V and 6 bases from J; junction bases left unmatched: 10. The CDR3 is made up of 15 amino acids.

This clonotype is medium-sized in the sample. The V gene is TRBV30, the J gene TRBJ1-4; no firm D call. There are 14 residues in the CDR3. The V end was cut by 3 bases, the J end by 4 bases, with 12 bases between. Germline V gene lookup returns CDR1 GTSNPN and CDR2 SVGIG (reference sequence). The CDR3 coding sequence is TGTGCCTGGAGCGCCTGGGTTCTTAATGAAAAACTGTTTTTT. This sequence encodes CAWSAWVLNEKLFF.

This clonotype is medium-sized. CDR3 in amino acids: CASSSVRLTDTQYF. The CDR3 DNA is TGCGCCAGCAGCTCGGTTAGACTAACAGATACGCAGTATTTT. The V call is TRBV5-1, the J call TRBJ2-3, with TRBD2 as a possible D gene (5 bases). Trimming took off 3 bases at V and 3 bases at J, with 11 bases between the two ends. Germline CDR1 reads SGHRS; CDR2 reads YFSETQ. The CDR3 sequence is 14 residues long.

This clonotype ranks as medium-sized. This rearrangement joins TRBV7-3 to TRBJ2-1; weak D call: TRBD2 (6 bases). Trimming cost V 2 bases and J 0 bases, with 14 bases left between them. This CDR3 is built from 17 residues. Germline values: CDR1 SGHTA, CDR2 FQGTGA. The CDR3, as DNA: TGTGCCAGCAGCTTATTCACGGGGAGGAGCTCCTACAATGAGCAGTTCTTC. This codes for CASSLFTGRSSYNEQFF.

This clonotype has at least ten counts. The rearrangement uses TRBV29-1 and TRBJ1-1, with TRBD1 matching 11 bases. CDR1 SQVTM and CDR2 ANQGSEA come from the germline V gene. The CDR3 contains 15 residues. V dropped 4 bases and J dropped 2; count of bases not matched to a gene: 6. The CDR3 loop reads CSVAGTGGGNTEAFF. The CDR3 nucleotides read TGCAGCGTTGCTGGGACAGGGGGTGGAAACACTGAAGCTTTCTTT. The whole variable domain, filled in from reference TRBV29-1 and TRBJ1-1, reads SAVISQKPSRDICQRGTSLTIQCQVDSQVTMMFWYRQQPGQSLTLIATANQGSEATYESGFVIDKFPISRPNLTFSTLTVSNMSPEDSSIYLCSVAGTGGGNTEAFFGQGTRLTVV.

This clonotype ranks as medium-sized. The DNA of the CDR3 is TGTGCCAGCAGCTCACCGGGACCCGTGGGGCATCAGCCCCAGCATTTT. It is translated as CASSSPGPVGHQPQHF. The J gene is TRBJ1-5, the V gene TRBV7-9; D perhaps matches TRBD1 (5 bases). This CDR3 spans 16 amino acids. The germline V gene encodes CDR1 SEHNR and CDR2 FQNEAQ (reference sequence). V was pared by 4 bases and J by 5 bases, with 18 bases between.

This clonotype is labeled as medium-sized. The V call is TRBV19, the J call TRBJ1-6; 9 bases match TRBD1. This CDR3 has 15 amino acids. The ends lost 7 bases at V and 10 bases at J; junction bases unmatched: 11. Germline CDR1 is LNHDA and CDR2 is SQIVND (reference sequence). As DNA, the CDR3 is TGTGCCAGTACCTCGGGACAGGGAAGAGGGTCACCCCTCCACTTT. Protein sequence: CASTSGQGRGSPLHF.

The chain is built from TRBV20-1 and TRBJ2-5; D not certain. The CDR3 length is 16 residues. Trimming took off 1 base at V and 0 bases at J, with 15 bases between the two ends. The V gene's germline CDR1 is DFQATT and CDR2 SNEGSKA (reference sequence). CDR3 protein: CSARVFDSKYQETQYF. The CDR3 coding sequence is TGCAGTGCTAGAGTTTTCGATTCGAAGTACCAAGAGACCCAGTACTTC.

This clonotype was detected a few times. The chain links TRBV6-5 to TRBJ2-6; D possibly corresponds to TRBD1 (5 bases). V shed 5 bases and J shed 1 base, with 9 bases lying between them. The length of the CDR3 is 15 residues. Germline V CDR1 and CDR2: MNHEY, SVGAGI. CDR3 in DNA: TGTGCCAGCAGTCGAACAGGTTCTGGGGCCAACGTCCTGACTTTC. The encoded protein is CASSRTGSGANVLTF.

The chain has TRBV5-1 and TRBJ2-5; maybe TRBD2 (6 bases). Trimming stripped 0 bases from V and 4 bases from J, with 7 bases between. CDR3 length: 13 residues. From germline, CDR1 is SGHRS and CDR2 YFSETQ. This CDR3 is CASSLGLVETQYF. DNA for the CDR3: TGCGCCAGCAGCTTGGGACTAGTAGAGACCCAGTACTTC.

This clonotype is large. The chain joins TRBV6-5 to TRBJ1-1; 7 nucleotides align to TRBD1. V trimming: 5 bases; J trimming: 2 bases; junction bases outside the gene matches: 8. The CDR3 consists of 15 residues. Germline CDR1 reads MNHEY; CDR2 reads SVGAGI. CDR3 loop: CASSPQGGLNTEAFF. Written as DNA, the CDR3 is TGTGCCAGCAGTCCCCAAGGGGGCCTCAACACTGAAGCTTTCTTT.

By share of the sample, this clonotype is medium-sized (0.01 to 0.1%). This chain joins TRBV4-1 and TRBJ1-6; TRBD1 might be the D (6 bases). Germline-derived CDR1 and CDR2 are MGHRA and YSYEKL. The length of the CDR3 is 16 residues. V was cut by 1 base and J by 10 bases, with 17 bases left in between. The DNA of the CDR3 is TGCGCCAGCAGCCAAGTTCTGCCCGGGGGGCTATCACCCCTCCACTTT. Translation gives CASSQVLPGGLSPLHF.

Judged by abundance, this clonotype is medium-sized (0.01 to 0.1%). The chain couples TRBV11-2 to TRBJ2-3; tentative D call: TRBD2 (5 bases). With 0 bases removed from V and 6 bases from J, the gap between germline ends came to 13 bases. Germline CDR1 SGHAT, CDR2 FQNNGV. The CDR3 contains 15 residues. CDR3 coding DNA: TGTGCCAGCAGCTTAGAACTAGGCAGGTCCGATACGCAGTATTTT. It codes for CASSLELGRSDTQYF.

By share of the sample, this clonotype is medium-sized (0.01 to 0.1%). The chain employs TRBV12-3 or TRBV12-4 and TRBJ2-1; D not certain. Trimming took 8 bases from V and 5 from J, leaving 10 bases between them. This CDR3 spans 12 amino acids. The CDR3 loop reads CASGETDNEQFF. The CDR3 DNA is TGTGCCAGCGGTGAGACGGACAATGAGCAGTTCTTC.